This record covers a single T cell receptor (beta chain). No antigen is known for it. The source of the sample is a study of glioma-infiltrating T cells after dendritic cell vaccination. Study-wide points: Patients with more pretreatment TILs had longer time to progression and survival.

The PCR used 60 V beta and 13 J beta primers. TCRdb's table, derived via immunoSEQ multiplex PCR, lists solely in-frame clones and lacks some. The table has around 78,000 clones, more than 75% seen once; the top ten hold 2% to 2.5%. The germline V gene encodes CDR1 LGHNA and CDR2 YNFKEQ. V was clipped by 0 bases and J by 8 bases, with 16 bases between them. The CDR3 consists of 16 residues. As to time point: after dendritic cell vaccination, including at tumor progression/relapse. V and J are TRBV4-2 and TRBJ2-2; TRBD2 might be the D (5 bases). The sequence was collected from a human donor with glioblastoma. The sample here was blood, taken after dendritic cell vaccination. The CDR3 protein is CASSQEGAAPAGELFF. DNA for the CDR3: TGTGCCAGCAGCCAAGAGGGAGCCGCCCCGGCGGGGGAGCTGTTTTTT.